Shown below are 11 T cell receptor beta chains from a single sample sequenced in a study of post-analysis software for immune sequencing data. Prepared TCR beta cDNA libraries contained unique molecular identifiers. TCRdb passed the PCR reads through MiXCR, listing each CDR3 protein once. The sample records hundreds of thousands of distinct CDR3 sequences, roughly 30% being singletons. No antigen is known for these receptors. Whole-study findings and limits: Four or five TRBV segments, including TRBV5-6, TRBV5-1 and TRBV20-1, were more frequent in patients than controls.

Input material: blood. All receptors derive from a girl aged 5-17 years with multiple sclerosis.

This clonotype was seen only a few times. The rearrangement uses TRBV5-6 and TRBJ2-5, with D perhaps TRBD1 (6 bases). The CDR3 has 15 residues. The V and J ends lost 4 bases and 4 bases respectively, with 17 bases between them. Germline V gene sequence: CDR1 SGHDT, CDR2 YYEEEE. CDR3 DNA: TGTGCCAGCAGCCACGGACAGACAAAGTTAGAGACCCAGTACTTC. Protein: CASSHGQTKLETQYF.

This clonotype has a count of ten or more. CDR3 loop: CASSLGDQETQYF. The CDR3 DNA reads as TGTGCCAGCAGCTTGGGAGACCAAGAGACCCAGTACTTC. This rearrangement joins TRBV7-9 to TRBJ2-5, with D possibly matching TRBD2 (5 bases). The V and J ends lost 3 bases and 0 bases respectively, with 5 bases between them. This CDR3 is built from 13 residues. Germline V gene sequence: CDR1 SEHNR, CDR2 FQNEAQ (reference sequence).

V and J are TRBV9 and TRBJ2-7, with TRBD2 as a possible D gene (5 bases). Germline V gene lookup returns CDR1 SGDLS and CDR2 YYNGEE. V lost 0 bases to trimming and J lost 2 bases, with 12 bases between them. The CDR3 sequence is 15 residues long. This CDR3 is CASSVGPSSPYEQYF. CDR3 nucleotides: TGTGCCAGCAGCGTAGGCCCTAGCTCACCCTACGAGCAGTACTTC.

This clonotype has more than one count but fewer than ten. The chain links TRBV20-1 to TRBJ2-5; 11 positions match TRBD2. The J call is doubtful: the DNA matches TRBJ2-7 better. This CDR3 comprises 14 residues. Germline loops: CDR1 DFQATT, CDR2 SNEGSKA (reference sequence). The CDR3 DNA sequence: TGCAGTGCAAGACTAGCGGGGACCTTCTGCGAGCAGTACTTC. It is translated as CSARLAGTFCEQYF.

The CDR3: CASSPGFDGNEQFF. The CDR3 DNA sequence: TGCGCCAGCAGCCCGGGATTCGACGGCAATGAGCAGTTCTTC. The chain employs TRBV5-1 and TRBJ2-1, with a weak D call TRBD2 (5 bases). Germline V gives CDR1 SGHRS, CDR2 YFSETQ. The CDR3 contains 14 residues. V lost 4 bases to trimming and J lost 6 bases, with 14 bases between them.

The chain employs TRBV2 and TRBJ2-7; possibly TRBD2 for D (5 bases). CDR1 is SNHLY and CDR2 is FYNNEI in the germline V gene. This CDR3 has 12 amino acids. V gave up 7 bases and J gave up 5 bases, with 12 bases separating them. DNA of the CDR3: TGTGCCAGCATCCGGCCGGGGAACGAGCAGTACTTC. Translating gives CASIRPGNEQYF.

This clonotype was recorded many times. This chain connects TRBV7-2 to TRBJ2-4; no reliable D call. V was cut by 2 bases and J by 8 bases, with 13 bases left in between. This CDR3 region has 14 residues. Germline CDR1 and CDR2: SGHTA and FQGNSA. CDR3 sequence: CASSLRPTNDIQYF. CDR3 DNA: TGTGCCAGCAGCTTACGGCCCACAAACGACATTCAGTACTTC.

V usage is TRBV7-9 and J usage is TRBJ2-1; D possibly corresponds to TRBD2 (5 bases). With 3 bases removed from V and 6 bases from J, the gap between germline ends came to 9 bases. There are 13 residues in the CDR3. The germline CDR1 and CDR2 sequences are SEHNR and FQNEAQ (reference sequence). The CDR3 spells CASSFRRANEQFF. The CDR3, as DNA: TGTGCCAGCAGCTTTAGGCGGGCCAATGAGCAGTTCTTC.

The CDR3 DNA sequence: TGTGCCAGCAGCGTGGGGCAGGGAACTAATGAAAAACTGTTTTTT. Translating it yields CASSVGQGTNEKLFF. The rearrangement joins TRBV11-2 to TRBJ1-4; weak D call: TRBD1 (5 bases). The CDR3 covers 15 residues. Germline V CDR1 and CDR2: SGHAT, FQNNGV. V dropped 5 bases and J dropped 1 base, with 11 bases sitting between them.

This chain joins TRBV6-5 and TRBJ1-2; 9 positions agree with TRBD1. The CDR3 totals 16 residues. V was clipped by 6 bases and J by 3 bases; unmatched bases: 11. The germline gives CDR1 MNHEY, CDR2 SVGAGI. In DNA, the CDR3 is TGTGCCAGCAGAACTCTACAGGGGGCGGTTGACTATGGCTACACCTTC. It specifies CASRTLQGAVDYGYTF.

The genes are TRBV3-1 and TRBJ1-6, with D possibly TRBD1 on 5 matching bases. Germline CDR1 and CDR2: LGHDT and YNNKEL (reference sequence). This CDR3 is 13 amino acids long. V was pared by 1 base and J by 16 bases, with 14 bases between. The DNA of the CDR3 is TGTGCCAGCAGCCAAGTGTCCCTGGGGGAACTCCACTTT. It yields the protein CASSQVSLGELHF.